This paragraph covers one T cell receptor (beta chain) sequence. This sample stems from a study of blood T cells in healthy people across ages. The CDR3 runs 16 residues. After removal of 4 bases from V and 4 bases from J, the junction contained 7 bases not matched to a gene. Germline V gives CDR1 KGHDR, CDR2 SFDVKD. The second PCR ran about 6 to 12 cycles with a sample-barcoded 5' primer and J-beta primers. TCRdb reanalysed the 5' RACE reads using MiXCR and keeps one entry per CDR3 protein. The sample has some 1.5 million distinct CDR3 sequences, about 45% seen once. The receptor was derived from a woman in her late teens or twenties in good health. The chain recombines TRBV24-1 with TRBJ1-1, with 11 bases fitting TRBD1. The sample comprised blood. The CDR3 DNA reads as TGTGCCACCAGTGACTCCCAGGGACAGGGGGGCACTGAAGCTTTCTTT. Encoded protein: CATSDSQGQGGTEAFF.